Listed below are T cell receptor beta chains from one sample, sequenced in a study of T cells in Graves' hyperthyroidism and ophthalmopathy. MiXCR, applied by TCRdb to the multiplex PCR reads, yields one record per CDR3 protein. The table lists some 600,000 distinct CDR3 sequences, about 43% of them singletons. Sequencing input: peripheral blood or thyroid tissue (not recorded which). These receptors were taken from a woman aged 18-29 years with Graves' hyperthyroidism. Each CDR3 is given with its conserved first and last residue. The D gene is left open where the match is weak. Clone size is stated in some rows and not others, as once, few, many or a class when expanded.

j_gene: TRBJ2-7; abundance: many; d_gene: TRBD2; v_gene: TRBV2; CDR3aa: CASRALGLADYEQYF; CDR3nt: TGTGCCAGCAGGGCCCTAGGACTAGCGGATTACGAGCAGTACTTC
j_gene: TRBJ2-7; abundance: -; d_gene: TRBD1; v_gene: TRBV24-1; CDR3aa: CATSEGRGPFGEQYF; CDR3nt: TGTGCCACCAGTGAAGGCAGGGGGCCATTTGGCGAGCAGTACTTC
j_gene: TRBJ1-4; abundance: -; d_gene: -; v_gene: TRBV2; CDR3aa: CASSLKQGGEKLFF; CDR3nt: TGTGCCAGCAGTTTAAAACAGGGAGGTGAAAAACTGTTTTTT
j_gene: TRBJ2-7; abundance: many; d_gene: -; v_gene: TRBV7-9; CDR3aa: CASSPLATTSYEQYF; CDR3nt: TGTGCCAGCAGCCCCCTAGCGACGACCTCCTACGAGCAGTACTTC
j_gene: TRBJ2-5; abundance: many; d_gene: -; v_gene: TRBV24-1; CDR3aa: CATSDLGLGVETQYF; CDR3nt: TGTGCCACCAGTGATTTAGGTCTAGGGGTAGAGACCCAGTACTTC
j_gene: TRBJ1-5; abundance: many; d_gene: -; v_gene: TRBV9; CDR3aa: CASSVDIGSNQPQHF; CDR3nt: TGTGCCAGCAGCGTAGACATTGGAAGCAATCAGCCCCAGCATTTT
j_gene: TRBJ1-1; abundance: few; d_gene: -; v_gene: TRBV11-2; CDR3aa: CASSLDGWNTEAFF; CDR3nt: TGTGCCAGCAGCTTAGATGGGTGGAACACTGAAGCTTTCTTT
j_gene: TRBJ1-2; abundance: many; d_gene: -; v_gene: TRBV29-1; CDR3aa: CSVDRQETYGYTF; CDR3nt: TGCAGCGTTGATCGACAGGAAACCTATGGCTACACCTTC
j_gene: TRBJ2-7; abundance: -; d_gene: -; v_gene: TRBV20-1; CDR3aa: CSARVTAAYEQYF; CDR3nt: TGCAGTGCTAGGGTTACAGCGGCCTACGAGCAGTACTTC
j_gene: TRBJ1-1; abundance: -; d_gene: -; v_gene: TRBV6-5; CDR3aa: CASSYYPGRTEAFF; CDR3nt: TGTGCCAGCAGTTACTATCCAGGGAGGACTGAAGCTTTCTTT
j_gene: TRBJ2-5; abundance: many; d_gene: -; v_gene: TRBV19; CDR3aa: CASSMRQSAGTQYF; CDR3nt: TGTGCCAGTAGTATGCGTCAGTCGGCGGGGACCCAGTACTTC
j_gene: TRBJ2-2; abundance: once; d_gene: TRBD2; v_gene: TRBV9; CDR3aa: CASSVLGLAGTTGELFF; CDR3nt: TGTGCCAGCAGCGTCCTGGGACTAGCGGGAACGACCGGGGAGCTGTTTTTT
j_gene: TRBJ2-5; abundance: few; d_gene: -; v_gene: TRBV12-3/TRBV12-4; CDR3aa: CASSFAGSRETQYF; CDR3nt: TGTGCCAGCAGTTTCGCCGGGAGTCGAGAGACCCAGTACTTC
j_gene: TRBJ1-4; abundance: -; d_gene: -; v_gene: TRBV12-3/TRBV12-4; CDR3aa: CASSLYRDNEKLFF; CDR3nt: TGTGCCAGCAGTTTATATAGGGATAATGAAAAACTGTTTTTT
j_gene: TRBJ2-7; abundance: many; d_gene: TRBD1; v_gene: TRBV29-1; CDR3aa: CSVGTGKVYEQYF; CDR3nt: TGCAGCGTAGGGACAGGGAAAGTCTACGAGCAGTACTTC
j_gene: TRBJ1-2; abundance: -; d_gene: -; v_gene: TRBV12-3/TRBV12-4; CDR3aa: CASSYVKGYTF; CDR3nt: TGTGCCAGCAGTTATGTTAAAGGCTACACCTTC
j_gene: TRBJ2-7; abundance: -; d_gene: -; v_gene: TRBV15; CDR3aa: CATSRLRGPISYEQYF; CDR3nt: TGTGCCACCAGCAGGCTCCGCGGCCCCATCTCCTACGAGCAGTACTTC
j_gene: TRBJ2-7; abundance: many; d_gene: TRBD1; v_gene: TRBV7-2; CDR3aa: CASSDTGGRSYEQYF; CDR3nt: TGTGCCAGCAGCGACACAGGGGGCCGGTCCTACGAGCAGTACTTC
j_gene: TRBJ1-2; abundance: -; d_gene: TRBD1; v_gene: TRBV24-1; CDR3aa: CATSAKTGTAYGYTF; CDR3nt: TGTGCCACCAGTGCTAAGACCGGGACAGCCTATGGCTACACCTTC
j_gene: TRBJ1-1; abundance: many; d_gene: TRBD1; v_gene: TRBV10-3; CDR3aa: CAIRRDRVNTEAFF; CDR3nt: TGTGCCATCAGGAGGGACAGGGTGAACACTGAAGCTTTCTTT
j_gene: TRBJ1-4; abundance: few; d_gene: -; v_gene: TRBV20-1; CDR3aa: CSARDPSEATNEKLFF; CDR3nt: TGCAGTGCTAGAGATCCTTCAGAGGCAACTAATGAAAAACTGTTTTTT
j_gene: TRBJ1-1; abundance: -; d_gene: -; v_gene: TRBV7-3; CDR3aa: CASSRGGTGGNTEAFF; CDR3nt: TGTGCCAGCAGCAGGGGCGGGACGGGTGGTAACACTGAAGCTTTCTTT
j_gene: TRBJ2-7; abundance: -; d_gene: TRBD2; v_gene: TRBV10-3; CDR3aa: CASSYSGLAGVEEQYF; CDR3nt: TGTGCCAGCAGTTACTCGGGACTAGCGGGAGTTGAAGAGCAGTACTTC
j_gene: TRBJ2-7; abundance: -; d_gene: -; v_gene: TRBV20-1; CDR3aa: CSARGVDYEQYF; CDR3nt: TGCAGTGCTAGGGGAGTGGACTACGAGCAGTACTTC
j_gene: TRBJ2-7; abundance: few; d_gene: -; v_gene: TRBV12-3/TRBV12-4; CDR3aa: CASSLEVGTYEQYF; CDR3nt: TGTGCCAGCAGTTTGGAGGTCGGTACCTACGAGCAGTACTTC